The rows below give T cell receptor beta chains drawn from one sample of a study of T cell repertoires in cytomegalovirus infection. In TCRdb, the reads were re-called with MiXCR into one record per CDR3 protein. This table holds 680,000 or so distinct CDR3 sequences, less than 40% found once. The source material was PBMCs. The source of these receptors is a human donor in good health (CMV status not recorded). Some clones in this sample may be carry-over from other donors' samples. Both conserved end residues are part of each CDR3. The D gene is left open where the match is weak. Only part of the rows carry a size: once, few, many, or a class if the clone is expanded.

clone_size d_call j_call v_call cdr3_aa
few NA TRBJ1-6 TRBV28 CASGSTASGSPLHF
few TRBD2 TRBJ2-1 TRBV3-1 CASSSRLAVSYNEQFF
NA NA TRBJ2-5 TRBV29-1 CSVVDALGETQYF
NA TRBD2 TRBJ2-3 TRBV6-4 CATSGLAEADTQYF
NA NA TRBJ2-3 TRBV4-1 CASSPVAGWGTDTQYF
few TRBD1 TRBJ2-7 TRBV10-3 CAISGTGDDEQYF
NA TRBD1 TRBJ1-5 TRBV6-1 CASSYRGGRQPQHF
once NA TRBJ1-2 TRBV6-2/TRBV6-3 CASRGRMPNYGYTF
few NA TRBJ1-5 TRBV12-3/TRBV12-4 CASSLGRSFGQPQHF
NA NA TRBJ2-3 TRBV7-8 CASNQMGSNTQYF
NA TRBD2 TRBJ2-5 TRBV20-1 CSAIIGTSGRLTQETQYF
NA NA TRBJ1-1 TRBV10-3 CAIGAAIPEAFF
NA NA TRBJ1-5 TRBV20-1 CSAAGYSNQPQHF
NA NA TRBJ2-2 TRBV5-1 CASSQGSRSNTGELFF
few TRBD2 TRBJ2-5 TRBV7-6 CASSSSSGEETQYF
NA NA TRBJ2-1 TRBV12-3/TRBV12-4 CASSLGSNNIRQFF
NA TRBD2 TRBJ2-1 TRBV5-1 CASSKTSGGVNNEQFF
many TRBD2 TRBJ2-1 TRBV12-3/TRBV12-4 CASSLLAGVSNEQFF
many NA TRBJ2-7 TRBV7-7 CASSFGTGLYEQYF
NA NA TRBJ2-7 TRBV20-1 CSARDGGVSYEQYF
NA TRBD2 TRBJ2-3 TRBV5-1 CASSLTGTNTDTQYF
once NA TRBJ1-1 TRBV6-1 CASSEAIALSTEAFF
NA NA TRBJ2-2 TRBV11-2 CASSLWQGSGRGELFF
few NA TRBJ2-1 TRBV6-2/TRBV6-3 CASSYMEGLSYNEQFF
NA TRBD2 TRBJ2-1 TRBV6-2/TRBV6-3 CASRVAGLVYNEQFF
NA NA TRBJ2-7 TRBV10-3 CAISTGSRAYEQYF
few NA TRBJ2-3 TRBV20-1 CSASKAASTDTQYF
NA NA TRBJ1-2 TRBV6-6 CASSYSGGHTKYGYTF
few NA TRBJ1-2 TRBV28 CASRETGSRDGYTF
NA NA TRBJ1-1 TRBV3-1 CASSQNSLNTEAFF
NA NA TRBJ2-1 TRBV28 CASSFGYYNEQFF
few TRBD2 TRBJ2-7 TRBV5-1 CASSRGDGTYEQYF
few NA TRBJ1-2 TRBV6-1 CASTGGNYGYTF
NA TRBD2 TRBJ2-1 TRBV28 CASRTPTGTKDQFF
NA NA TRBJ2-5 TRBV7-3 CASSLETPETQYF
many TRBD1 TRBJ1-2 TRBV7-8 CASSYQPPTGTGSDGYTF
few TRBD1 TRBJ1-1 TRBV18 CASSPQGQKTNTEAFF
few NA TRBJ2-7 TRBV7-3 CASSPHSSGEQYF
few NA TRBJ2-7 TRBV28 CASRKIYRDSKTYEQYF
few TRBD2 TRBJ2-5 TRBV20-1 CSASTGRAQETQYF
few NA TRBJ1-1 TRBV20-1 CSAFGTENTEAFF
many NA TRBJ1-1 TRBV5-1 CASSLATATEAFF
few NA TRBJ2-1 TRBV7-6 CASSFSTGLNYNEQFF
NA NA TRBJ2-7 TRBV19 CASGQAAHEQYF
many TRBD1 TRBJ1-2 TRBV7-2 CASSSRTGAVGYTF
NA NA TRBJ1-1 TRBV11-2 CASSAGRGGHTEAFF
NA TRBD1 TRBJ2-4 TRBV28 CASSYPGQGAKNIQYF